This TCR beta chain is drawn from a study of T cells after yellow fever vaccination. Regarding the study as a whole: The study found a weaker secondary response that peaked faster, day 5 versus 15.

Germline V gives CDR1 SEHNR, CDR2 FQNEAQ (reference sequence). Trimming left V 5 bases short and J 6 bases short, with 11 bases between. The CDR3 extends over 13 amino acids. Template-switching 5'RACE yielded the TCR cDNA; a universal primer site and UMIs were added in the process. TCRdb re-called the 5' RACE reads with MiXCR, one entry per CDR3 protein. The repertoire holds approximately 600,000 distinct CDR3 sequences, with more than 9% as singletons. As regards this clonotype: Its specificity is not known.

Sequences were derived from PBMCs, sampled on the day of the yellow fever booster vaccination. The V call is TRBV7-9, the J call TRBJ2-1; unclear D gene. This TCR derives from a man aged 25-45 years who received the YFV17D yellow fever vaccine. The DNA for the CDR3 is TGTGCCAGCAGCCCCCGAGCCGTCAATGAGCAGTTCTTC. It codes for CASSPRAVNEQFF.